These 11 T cell receptor beta chains originate from one sample sequenced in a study of CD8 T cells in ankylosing spondylitis. General study findings and limits: Seven or eight highly homologous variants formed a TCR beta motif that appeared characteristic of ankylosing spondylitis blood.

Each CDR3 protein is one row after TCRdb ran MiXCR on the 5' RACE reads. The sample lists around 91,000 distinct CDR3 sequences; roughly 10% were seen once. No antigen is known for these receptors. Material: blood, either unsorted or a sorted T cell fraction (not recorded which). The receptors derive from a male donor with ankylosing spondylitis.

This clonotype was seen at least ten times. The chain couples TRBV12-3 or TRBV12-4 to TRBJ2-1; 11 positions match TRBD2. Trimming took 7 bases from V and 0 from J; bases not matched to a gene: 8. The CDR3 covers 17 residues. The CDR3 reads CASTPIAGGSSYNEQFF. DNA for the CDR3: TGTGCCAGCACCCCCATAGCGGGAGGGAGCTCCTACAATGAGCAGTTCTTC.

The chain uses TRBV28 and TRBJ2-7; perhaps TRBD1 as D (7 bases). Trimming removed 3 bases at V and 2 bases at J, with 11 bases between. Germline values: CDR1 MDHEN, CDR2 SYDVKM. The CDR3 extends over 14 amino acids. The CDR3, as DNA: TGTGCCAGCAGTTTTACAGGGGAGGCCTACGAGCAGTACTTC. Amino acids: CASSFTGEAYEQYF.

This clonotype showed up just once. The chain links TRBV5-1 to TRBJ2-1, with 10 bases lining up with TRBD2. CDR1 and CDR2 (germline): SGHRS, YFSETQ. The CDR3 sequence is 17 residues long. With 1 base clipped from V and 0 bases from J, the junction kept 4 bases outside the gene matches. The chain's CDR3 is CASSLPPSGSSYNEQFF. The CDR3 DNA reads as TGCGCCAGCAGCTTGCCCCCTAGCGGGAGCTCCTACAATGAGCAGTTCTTC.

The chain recombines TRBV13 with TRBJ2-7, with TRBD1 matching 8 bases. This CDR3 contains 14 residues. V lost 5 bases and J lost 5; bases outside the gene matches: 8. Germline lookup yields CDR1 PRHDT and CDR2 FYEKMQ (reference sequence). In nucleotides, the CDR3 is TGTGCCAGCAGCACCAGGGACAGGATGAACGAGCAGTACTTC. Its translation is CASSTRDRMNEQYF. The whole variable domain, remainder taken from reference TRBV13 and TRBJ2-7, is AAGVIQSPRHLIKEKRETATLKCYPIPRHDTVYWYQQGPGQDPQFLISFYEKMQSDKGSIPDRFSAQQFSDYHSELNMSSLELGDSALYFCASSTRDRMNEQYFGPGTRLTVT.

This clonotype was recorded at least ten times. The chain is built from TRBV7-9 and TRBJ2-5; the match to TRBD2 covers 7 bases. CDR3 length: 14 residues. Germline assignment: CDR1 SEHNR and CDR2 FQNEAQ (reference sequence). V shed 5 bases, J shed 3 bases, and the junction held 6 bases outside the gene matches. This CDR3 is CASSLVGGEETQYF. CDR3 DNA sequence: TGTGCCAGCAGCCTCGTGGGAGGGGAAGAGACCCAGTACTTC.

The table lists this clonotype with a few counts. The chain combines TRBV27 with TRBJ2-5, with D perhaps TRBD2 (5 bases). With 7 bases removed from V and 5 bases from J, the gap between germline ends came to 17 bases. The CDR3 loop spans 14 amino acids. Germline V gene data show CDR1 as MNHEY and CDR2 as SMNVEV (reference sequence). DNA for the CDR3: TGTGCCAGCACCTTCGGATCAAGAGGGGAGACCCAGTACTTC. Amino acids: CASTFGSRGETQYF.

This clonotype was found many times. CDR3 DNA sequence: TGTGCTAGCGTAGCGGCTGGCGTCACCATATATTTT. Translated, it gives CASVAAGVTIYF. This chain uses TRBV12-5 with TRBJ1-3; D unresolved. The CDR3 runs 12 residues. The germline gives CDR1 LGHNT, CDR2 FRNRAP. With 9 bases removed from V and 9 bases from J, the gap between germline ends came to 15 bases.

This clonotype was counted at least ten times. This chain links TRBV7-9 with TRBJ2-1; weak D call: TRBD2 (5 bases). Germline V gene data show CDR1 as SEHNR and CDR2 as FQNEAQ (reference sequence). The V gene lost 5 bases and the J gene lost 6 bases, with 8 bases spanning the gap. The CDR3 sequence is 12 residues long. DNA for the CDR3: TGTGCCAGCAGCATGGGGAGCAATGAGCAGTTCTTC. This encodes CASSMGSNEQFF.

V is TRBV27 and J is TRBJ2-7, with D possibly being TRBD1 (5 bases). V was trimmed by 8 bases and J by 6 bases, leaving 11 bases between them. The CDR3 contains 11 residues. CDR1 MNHEY and CDR2 SMNVEV come from the germline V gene (reference sequence). DNA for the CDR3: TGTGCCAGCGGACATCCTCGCGAGCAGTACGTC. It specifies CASGHPREQYV.

This clonotype was observed a handful of times. This sequence joins TRBV5-1 and TRBJ2-7; D possibly corresponds to TRBD1 (5 bases). V lost 0 bases and J 2 bases, leaving 9 bases between the germline ends. Per the germline V gene, CDR1 is SGHRS and CDR2 is YFSETQ. This CDR3 is 14 amino acids long. The CDR3, as DNA: TGCGCCAGCAGCTTGGATCAGGGTCCCTACGAGCAGTACTTC. Its protein product is CASSLDQGPYEQYF.

This clonotype was observed many times. The rearrangement uses TRBV2 and TRBJ2-3; tentative D call: TRBD1 (6 bases). CDR3 size: 13 residues. Germline V gene data show CDR1 as SNHLY and CDR2 as FYNNEI. With 4 bases removed from V and 1 base from J, the gap between germline ends came to 6 bases. CDR3 nucleotides: TGTGCCAGCAGTGGGACAGGCACAGATACGCAGTATTTT. Protein sequence: CASSGTGTDTQYF.